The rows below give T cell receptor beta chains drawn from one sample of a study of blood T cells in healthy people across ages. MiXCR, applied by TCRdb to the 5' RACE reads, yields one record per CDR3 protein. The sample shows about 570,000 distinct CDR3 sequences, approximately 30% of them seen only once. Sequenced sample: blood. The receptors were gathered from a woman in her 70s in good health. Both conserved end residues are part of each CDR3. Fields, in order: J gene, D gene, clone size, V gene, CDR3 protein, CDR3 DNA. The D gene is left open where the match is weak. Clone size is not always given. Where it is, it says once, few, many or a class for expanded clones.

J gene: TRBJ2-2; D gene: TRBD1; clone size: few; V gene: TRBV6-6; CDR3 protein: CASSPRQGSTGELFF; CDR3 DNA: TGTGCCAGCAGTCCACGACAGGGGAGTACCGGGGAGCTGTTTTTT
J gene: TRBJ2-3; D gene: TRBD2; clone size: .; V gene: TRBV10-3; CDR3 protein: CATRLTSGGPTDTQYF; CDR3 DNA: TGTGCCACAAGATTGACTAGCGGGGGACCCACAGATACGCAGTATTTT
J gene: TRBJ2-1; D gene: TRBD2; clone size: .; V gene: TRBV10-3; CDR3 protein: CAISDKRGGRNEQFF; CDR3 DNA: TGTGCCATCAGTGATAAGCGGGGGGGCCGCAATGAGCAGTTCTTC
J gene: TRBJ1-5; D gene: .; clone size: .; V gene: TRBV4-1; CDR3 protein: CASSPRESGMGNQPQHF; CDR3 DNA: TGCGCCAGCAGCCCGAGGGAAAGCGGGATGGGCAATCAGCCCCAGCATTTT
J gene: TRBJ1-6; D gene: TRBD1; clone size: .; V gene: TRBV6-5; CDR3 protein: CASRTGESPLHF; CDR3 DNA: TGTGCCAGCAGAACAGGGGAATCACCCCTCCACTTT
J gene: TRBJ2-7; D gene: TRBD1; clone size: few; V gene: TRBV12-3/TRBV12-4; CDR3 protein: CASGIRDRGVEQYF; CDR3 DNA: TGTGCCAGCGGAATACGGGACAGGGGGGTCGAGCAGTACTTC
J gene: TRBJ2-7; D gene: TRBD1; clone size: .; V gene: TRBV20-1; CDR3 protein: CSARRDRGVEQYF; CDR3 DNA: TGCAGTGCTAGACGCGACAGGGGAGTCGAGCAGTACTTC
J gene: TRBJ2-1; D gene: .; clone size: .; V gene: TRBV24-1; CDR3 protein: CATPEGGKNEQFF; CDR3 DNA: TGTGCCACCCCTGAGGGGGGGAAAAATGAGCAGTTCTTC
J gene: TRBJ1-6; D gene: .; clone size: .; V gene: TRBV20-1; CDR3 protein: CSARDGGPAPGGSPLHF; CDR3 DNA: TGCAGTGCTAGAGATGGGGGTCCGGCCCCTGGAGGGTCACCCCTCCACTTT
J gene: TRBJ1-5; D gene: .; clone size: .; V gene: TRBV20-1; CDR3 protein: CSASVAAEDQPQHF; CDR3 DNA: TGCAGTGCTAGTGTGGCAGCTGAGGATCAGCCCCAGCATTTT
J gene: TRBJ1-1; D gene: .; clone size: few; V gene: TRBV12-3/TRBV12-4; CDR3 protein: CASTRSWGTNTEAFF; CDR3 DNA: TGTGCCAGCACAAGATCTTGGGGTACGAACACTGAAGCTTTCTTT
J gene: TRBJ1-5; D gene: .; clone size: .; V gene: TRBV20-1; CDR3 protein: CSAPRGAIGQPQHF; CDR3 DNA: TGCAGTGCGCCAAGGGGCGCTATCGGACAGCCCCAGCATTTT
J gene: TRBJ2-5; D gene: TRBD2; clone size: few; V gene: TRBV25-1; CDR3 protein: CASSKAGGRLEETQYF; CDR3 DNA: TGTGCCAGCAGCAAAGCGGGGGGGCGACTGGAAGAGACCCAGTACTTC
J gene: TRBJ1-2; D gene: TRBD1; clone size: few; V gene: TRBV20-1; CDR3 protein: CSARGGGSGTGSYGYTF; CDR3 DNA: TGCAGTGCTAGAGGGGGGGGCAGCGGGACAGGGAGCTATGGCTACACCTTC
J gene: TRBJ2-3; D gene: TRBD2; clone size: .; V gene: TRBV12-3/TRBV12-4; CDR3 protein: CASSLRLAGATDTQYF; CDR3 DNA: TGTGCCAGCAGTTTGAGACTAGCGGGGGCCACAGATACGCAGTATTTT
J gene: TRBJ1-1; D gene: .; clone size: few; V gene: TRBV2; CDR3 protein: CASQQDRLDTEAFF; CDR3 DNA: TGTGCCAGCCAGCAGGACCGCTTGGACACTGAAGCTTTCTTT
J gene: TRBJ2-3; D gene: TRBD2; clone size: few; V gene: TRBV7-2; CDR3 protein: CASSSVGGTDTQYF; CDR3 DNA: TGTGCCAGCAGCTCGGTGGGGGGGACAGATACGCAGTATTTT
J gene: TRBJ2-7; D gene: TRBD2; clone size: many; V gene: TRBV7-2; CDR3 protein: CASSLISGGSEQYF; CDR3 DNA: TGTGCCAGCAGCTTAATTAGCGGGGGGTCCGAGCAGTACTTC
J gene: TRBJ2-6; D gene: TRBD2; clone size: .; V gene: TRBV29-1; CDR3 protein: CSVEEVRGGYHASGANVLTF; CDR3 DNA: TGCAGCGTTGAAGAGGTGCGCGGGGGGTATCATGCCTCTGGGGCCAACGTCCTGACTTTC
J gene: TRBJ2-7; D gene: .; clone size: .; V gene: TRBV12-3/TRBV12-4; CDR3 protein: CASSSIQAPGEQYF; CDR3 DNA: TGTGCCAGCAGTTCGATCCAAGCCCCAGGCGAGCAGTACTTC
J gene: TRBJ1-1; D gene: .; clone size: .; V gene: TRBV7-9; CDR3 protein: CASSSQGFGNTEAFF; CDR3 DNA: TGTGCCAGCAGCAGCCAAGGTTTTGGTAACACTGAAGCTTTCTTT
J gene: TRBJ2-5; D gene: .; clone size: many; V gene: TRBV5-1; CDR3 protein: CASSLRDSGETQYF; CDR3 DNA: TGCGCCAGCAGCTTGAGAGATTCCGGGGAGACCCAGTACTTC
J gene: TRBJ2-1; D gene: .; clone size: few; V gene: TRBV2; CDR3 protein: CASGQSPYNEQFF; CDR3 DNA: TGTGCCAGCGGACAGTCCCCTTACAATGAGCAGTTCTTC
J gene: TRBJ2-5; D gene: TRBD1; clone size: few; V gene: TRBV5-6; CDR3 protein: CASSWPGQGFNSYQETQYF; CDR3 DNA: TGTGCCAGCAGCTGGCCGGGACAGGGGTTTAATAGTTACCAAGAGACCCAGTACTTC
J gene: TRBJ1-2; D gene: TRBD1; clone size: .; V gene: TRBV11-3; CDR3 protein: CASSSGTGGGGYTF; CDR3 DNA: TGTGCCAGCAGCTCAGGGACAGGGGGCGGTGGCTACACCTTC
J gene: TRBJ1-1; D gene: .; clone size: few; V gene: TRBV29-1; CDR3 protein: CSTYSGVTGTEAFF; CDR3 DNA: TGCAGCACATACTCAGGGGTGACGGGCACTGAAGCTTTCTTT
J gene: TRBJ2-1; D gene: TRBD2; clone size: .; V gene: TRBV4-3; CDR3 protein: CASSQDKRRELRIREQFF; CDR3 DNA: TGCGCCAGCAGCCAAGATAAGCGGCGGGAGCTCCGGATTCGTGAGCAGTTCTTC
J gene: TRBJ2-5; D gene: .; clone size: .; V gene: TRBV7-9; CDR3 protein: CASSSRRGPQETQYF; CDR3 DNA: TGTGCCAGCAGCTCACGTAGGGGACCCCAAGAGACCCAGTACTTC
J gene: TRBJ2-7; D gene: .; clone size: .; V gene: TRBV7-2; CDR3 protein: CASSPRSGSGVRDEQYF; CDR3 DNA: TGTGCCAGCAGCCCCAGGAGCGGGTCCGGGGTTCGAGACGAGCAGTACTTC
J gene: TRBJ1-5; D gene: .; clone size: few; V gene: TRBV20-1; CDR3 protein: CSARGWEGRNQPQHF; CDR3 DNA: TGCAGTGCTAGGGGGTGGGAAGGACGCAATCAGCCCCAGCATTTT
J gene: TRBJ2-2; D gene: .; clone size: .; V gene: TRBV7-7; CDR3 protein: CASSSRVANTGELFF; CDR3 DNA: TGTGCCAGCAGCTCCAGGGTAGCGAACACCGGGGAGCTGTTTTTT
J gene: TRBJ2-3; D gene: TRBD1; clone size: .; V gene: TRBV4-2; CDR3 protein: CASSQAYQGATDTQYF; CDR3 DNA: TGTGCCAGCAGCCAGGCATATCAGGGGGCTACGGATACGCAGTATTTT
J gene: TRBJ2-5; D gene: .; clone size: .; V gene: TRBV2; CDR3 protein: CASGDGTAGGQETQYF; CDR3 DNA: TGTGCCAGCGGGGACGGAACAGCGGGTGGCCAAGAGACCCAGTACTTC
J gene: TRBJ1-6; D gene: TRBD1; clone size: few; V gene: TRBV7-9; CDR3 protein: CASSLAQGGSPLHF; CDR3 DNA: TGTGCCAGCAGCTTAGCGCAGGGGGGTTCACCCCTCCACTTT
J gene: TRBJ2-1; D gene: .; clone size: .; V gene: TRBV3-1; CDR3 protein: CASSPEGSYYNEQFF; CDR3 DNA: TGTGCCAGCAGCCCAGAGGGGTCCTATTACAATGAGCAGTTCTTC
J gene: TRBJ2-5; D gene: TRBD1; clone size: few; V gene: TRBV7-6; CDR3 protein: CASSFSRTGGGTQYF; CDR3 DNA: TGTGCCAGCAGCTTCTCCAGGACAGGCGGCGGGACCCAGTACTTC
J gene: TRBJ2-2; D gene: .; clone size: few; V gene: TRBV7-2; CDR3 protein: CASSLRENTGELFF; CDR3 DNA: TGTGCCAGCAGCTTACGAGAGAACACCGGGGAGCTGTTTTTT
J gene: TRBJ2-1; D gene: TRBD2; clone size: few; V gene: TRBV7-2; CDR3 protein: CASSPGGTGNEQFF; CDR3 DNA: TGTGCCAGCAGTCCCGGGGGGACGGGCAATGAGCAGTTCTTC
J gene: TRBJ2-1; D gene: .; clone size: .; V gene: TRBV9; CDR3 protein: CASSLRSGKAFF; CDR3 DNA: TGTGCCAGCAGCCTCAGATCGGGGAAGGCGTTCTTC
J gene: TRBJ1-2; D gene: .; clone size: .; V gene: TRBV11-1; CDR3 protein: CASSGLGQLLEQGYTF; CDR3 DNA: TGTGCCAGCAGCGGCCTAGGACAGCTACTTGAGCAGGGCTACACCTTC
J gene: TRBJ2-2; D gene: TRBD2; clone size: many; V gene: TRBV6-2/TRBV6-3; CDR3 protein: CASSLRTSAGELFF; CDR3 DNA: TGTGCCAGCAGCCTGAGGACTAGCGCCGGGGAGCTGTTTTTT
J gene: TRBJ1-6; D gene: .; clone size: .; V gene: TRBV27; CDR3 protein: CASSLRPGHWAPLHF; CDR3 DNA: TGTGCCAGCAGTTTACGGCCGGGACACTGGGCACCCCTCCACTTT
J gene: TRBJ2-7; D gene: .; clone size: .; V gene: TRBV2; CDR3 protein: CASSEAPGRYYEQYF; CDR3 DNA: TGTGCCAGCAGTGAAGCGCCGGGGAGGTACTACGAGCAGTACTTC
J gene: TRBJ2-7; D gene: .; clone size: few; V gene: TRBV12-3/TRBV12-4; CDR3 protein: CASTKRGGAGSYEQYF; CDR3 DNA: TGTGCCAGCACAAAGAGGGGGGGCGCGGGGTCCTACGAGCAGTACTTC
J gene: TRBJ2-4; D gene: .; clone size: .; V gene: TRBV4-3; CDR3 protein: CASSHQPKNIQYF; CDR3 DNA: TGCGCCAGCAGCCACCAGCCAAAAAACATTCAGTACTTC
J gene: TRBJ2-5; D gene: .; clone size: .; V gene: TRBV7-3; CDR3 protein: CASSPGDQETQYF; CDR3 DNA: TGTGCCAGCAGCCCCGGGGACCAAGAGACCCAGTACTTC
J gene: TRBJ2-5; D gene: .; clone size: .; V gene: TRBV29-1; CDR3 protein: CSVEFQGRTQYF; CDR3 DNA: TGCAGCGTTGAGTTCCAGGGCCGGACCCAGTACTTC
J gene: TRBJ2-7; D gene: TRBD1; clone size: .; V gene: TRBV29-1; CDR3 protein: CSGAPTGKYEQYF; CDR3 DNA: TGCAGCGGTGCCCCGACAGGGAAGTACGAGCAGTACTTC
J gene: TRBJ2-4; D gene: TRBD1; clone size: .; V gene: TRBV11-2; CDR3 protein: CASSLGSGGKNIQHF; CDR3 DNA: TGTGCCAGCAGCTTAGGCTCAGGGGGTAAAAACATTCAGCACTTC
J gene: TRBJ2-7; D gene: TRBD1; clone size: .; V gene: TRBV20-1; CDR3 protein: CSARDRTSYEQYF; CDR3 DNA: TGCAGTGCTAGGGACAGGACCTCCTACGAGCAGTACTTC
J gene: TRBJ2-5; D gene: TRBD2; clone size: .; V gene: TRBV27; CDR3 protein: CASYGRGGQETQYF; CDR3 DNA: TGTGCCAGTTACGGACGCGGGGGCCAAGAGACCCAGTACTTC
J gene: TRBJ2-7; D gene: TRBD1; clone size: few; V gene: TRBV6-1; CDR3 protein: CASSADRGLYEQYF; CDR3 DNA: TGTGCCAGCAGTGCGGACAGGGGGCTGTACGAGCAGTACTTC